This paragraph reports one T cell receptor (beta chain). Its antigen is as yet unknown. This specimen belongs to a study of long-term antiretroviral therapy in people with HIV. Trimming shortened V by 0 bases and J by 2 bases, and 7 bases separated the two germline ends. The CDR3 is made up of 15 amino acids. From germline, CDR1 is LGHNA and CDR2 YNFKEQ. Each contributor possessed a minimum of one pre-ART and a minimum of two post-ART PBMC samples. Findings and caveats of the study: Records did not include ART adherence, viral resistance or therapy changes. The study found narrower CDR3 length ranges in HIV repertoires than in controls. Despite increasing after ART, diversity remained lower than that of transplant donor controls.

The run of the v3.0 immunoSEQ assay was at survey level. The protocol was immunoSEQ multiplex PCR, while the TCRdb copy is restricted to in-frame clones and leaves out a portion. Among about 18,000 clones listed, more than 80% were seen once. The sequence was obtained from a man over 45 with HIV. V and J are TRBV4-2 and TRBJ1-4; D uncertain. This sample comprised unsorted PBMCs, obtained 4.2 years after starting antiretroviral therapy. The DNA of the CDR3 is TGTGCCAGCAGCCAAGAGGAGAGGACTAATGAAAAACTGTTTTTT. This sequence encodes CASSQEERTNEKLFF.